This entry lists 28 T cell receptor beta chains sequenced from one sample in a study of blood T cell repertoires in COVID-19. Method: immunoSEQ multiplex PCR; TCRdb's copy keeps in-frame clones and lacks some. The data hold a few hundred thousand clones, with about 88% observed a single time. Source material: peripheral blood. The source is a woman aged 70-85 years with active or convalescent COVID-19.

This rearrangement joins TRBV9 to TRBJ2-3; D unclear. Trimming shortened V by 0 bases and J by 2 bases, and 13 bases separated the two germline ends. The CDR3 has 16 residues. CDR1 and CDR2 from the germline V gene are SGDLS and YYNGEE. The CDR3 loop is CASSVGRSQNTDTQYF. The CDR3 DNA follows: TGTGCCAGCAGCGTAGGGAGAAGTCAGAACACAGATACGCAGTATTTT.

The chain combines TRBV7-9 with TRBJ1-4, with 7 bases that match TRBD1. Germline loops: CDR1 SEHNR, CDR2 FQNEAQ (reference sequence). The junction had 5 bases not matched to a gene; V was cut back by 5 bases and J by 5 bases. This CDR3 comprises 14 residues. CDR3 loop: CASSPGTDNEKLFF. The CDR3 DNA sequence: TGTGCCAGCAGCCCCGGGACAGACAATGAAAAACTGTTTTTT.

The chain couples TRBV5-1 to TRBJ2-7; 9 nucleotides agree with TRBD1. The trim removed 4 bases at V and 1 base at J, leaving 6 bases unmatched. CDR3 length equals 15 residues. In germline, CDR1 is SGHRS, CDR2 YFSETQ. CDR3 nucleotides: TGCGCCAGCAGCCCAGGGGGGACAGGGTCCTACGAGCAGTACTTC. This codes for CASSPGGTGSYEQYF.

This clone was picked up a small number of times. V gene TRBV29-1 combines with J gene TRBJ1-5, with D maybe TRBD1 (6 bases). V dropped 6 bases and J dropped 5 bases, with 14 bases sitting between them. CDR3 length: 13 amino acids. Germline CDR1 reads SQVTM; CDR2 reads ANQGSEA. The CDR3 loop is CSVRIGGDQPQHF. Written as DNA, the CDR3 is TGCAGCGTAAGAATAGGGGGGGATCAGCCCCAGCATTTT.

CDR3 residues: CASSPLVYGAGGEQFF. The CDR3, as DNA: TGTGCCAGCAGTCCGCTCGTCTATGGGGCCGGGGGTGAGCAGTTCTTC. The chain links TRBV27 to TRBJ2-1, with D perhaps matching TRBD2 (6 bases). This CDR3 comprises 16 residues. V lost 5 bases to trimming and J lost 9 bases, with 23 bases between them. Per germline, CDR1 MNHEY and CDR2 SMNVEV (reference sequence).

The V call is TRBV6-5, the J call TRBJ2-1, with D possibly matching TRBD1 (5 bases). Germline-derived CDR1 and CDR2 are MNHEY and SVGAGI. This CDR3 has 14 residues. Trimming pared 8 bases from V and 5 bases from J, leaving 16 bases between. CDR3 coding DNA: TGTGCCAGCGCCTTTAGCAGGGCGGACAATGAGCAGTTCTTC. This gives the protein CASAFSRADNEQFF.

This clone was counted once. The chain uses TRBV9 and TRBJ2-2; 8 bases map to TRBD2. J lost 4 bases, V lost 0 bases, and 8 bases had no gene match. This CDR3 contains 17 residues. The germline CDR1 and CDR2 sequences are SGDLS and YYNGEE. CDR3 loop: CASSVVPGGPVTGELFF. DNA for the CDR3: TGTGCCAGCAGCGTAGTACCGGGGGGGCCGGTCACCGGGGAGCTGTTTTTT.

CDR3 bases: TGTGCCAGCAGTGAAAGTACAGGGAACTATGGCTACACCTTC. It translates to CASSESTGNYGYTF. The V gene is TRBV6-1, the J gene TRBJ1-2; possibly TRBD1 for D (6 bases). Trimming took 2 bases from V and 2 from J, leaving 9 bases between them. The CDR3 contains 14 residues. The V gene's germline CDR1 is MNHNS and CDR2 SASEGT.

This sequence joins TRBV5-1 and TRBJ2-4, with TRBD1 as a possible D gene (6 bases). Germline V gene lookup returns CDR1 SGHRS and CDR2 YFSETQ. V was trimmed by 0 bases and J by 7 bases, leaving 20 bases between them. This CDR3 has 17 amino acids. The DNA for the CDR3 is TGCGCCAGCAGCTTGGCGGGAACAGGGCCCTTGGGGAACATTCAGTACTTC. This translates into CASSLAGTGPLGNIQYF.

The chain has TRBV7-9 and TRBJ1-3; TRBD1 is a possible D gene (6 bases). Trimming stripped 3 bases from V and 4 bases from J, with 22 bases between. The V gene's germline CDR1 is SEHNR and CDR2 FQNEAQ (reference sequence). This CDR3 has 18 residues. The CDR3 reads CASSFVAGVWAAGNTIYF. The CDR3 DNA reads TGTGCCAGCAGCTTTGTGGCAGGGGTATGGGCGGCGGGAAACACCATATATTTT.

This chain uses TRBV6-2 or TRBV6-3 with TRBJ2-7; D gene ambiguous. This CDR3 region has 14 residues. The germline V and J ends were trimmed by 0 bases and 7 bases, with 13 bases remaining between them. Germline lookup yields CDR1 MNHEY and CDR2 SVGEGT. CDR3 nucleotide sequence: TGTGCCAGCAGTTACTCGTCAGACCCGCGGGAGCAGTACTTC. This sequence encodes CASSYSSDPREQYF.

CDR3 coding DNA: TGTGCCGTGGGCAGGACATACACAGATACGCAGTATTTT. Its protein product is CAVGRTYTDTQYF. This chain connects TRBV27 to TRBJ2-3, with D perhaps TRBD1 (5 bases). The CDR3 loop spans 13 amino acids. The germline V and J ends were trimmed by 11 bases and 2 bases, with 14 bases remaining between them. Per germline, CDR1 MNHEY and CDR2 SMNVEV (reference sequence).

This clone has a handful of counts. The V gene is TRBV18, the J gene TRBJ1-5, with 7 bases aligning to TRBD1. The CDR3 loop spans 16 amino acids. Germline V lookup: CDR1 KGHSH, CDR2 LQKENI. After removal of 2 bases from V and 4 bases from J, the junction contained 8 bases not matched to a gene. The CDR3 nucleotides read TGTGCCAGCTCACCAGAGCGGACAGGTGAAAATCAGCCCCAGCATTTT. It yields the protein CASSPERTGENQPQHF.

This clone has just one count. The V gene is TRBV6-5, the J gene TRBJ1-5; tentatively, D is TRBD1 (6 bases). Germline lookup yields CDR1 MNHEY and CDR2 SVGAGI. V gave up 6 bases and J gave up 3 bases, with 12 bases separating them. The CDR3 is made up of 14 amino acids. CDR3 region: CASRHREDNQPQHF. In DNA, the CDR3 is TGTGCCAGCAGACACAGGGAAGACAATCAGCCCCAGCATTTT.

The CDR3 sequence is CASSSGRNTIYF. The DNA for the CDR3 is TGTGCCAGCAGCTCAGGAAGGAACACCATATATTTT. The rearrangement links TRBV9 to TRBJ1-3, with unresolved D. CDR3 length: 12 amino acids. Germline V gene sequence: CDR1 SGDLS, CDR2 YYNGEE. Trimming took off 4 bases at V and 7 bases at J, with 9 bases between the two ends. Using reference TRBV9 and TRBJ1-3 for the parts outside the CDR3, the full variable domain is DSGVTQTPKHLITATGQRVTLRCSPRSGDLSVYWYQQSLDQGLQFLIQYYNGEERAKGNILERFSAQQFPDLHSELNLSSLELGDSALYFCASSSGRNTIYFGEGSWLTVV.

The chain is built from TRBV12-5 and TRBJ2-2; D unclear. The CDR3 covers 14 residues. CDR1 and CDR2 (germline): LGHNT, FRNRAP. V was trimmed by 1 base and J by 3 bases, leaving 6 bases between them. CDR3 sequence (DNA): TGTGCTAGTGGTTTGGGGGCCTACACCGGGGAGCTGTTTTTT. As protein: CASGLGAYTGELFF.

This clone was found a few times. The chain joins TRBV19 to TRBJ1-5; maybe TRBD1 (5 bases). V lost 2 bases to trimming and J lost 9 bases, with 11 bases between them. The CDR3 consists of 13 residues. Germline assignment: CDR1 LNHDA and CDR2 SQIVND (reference sequence). The CDR3 sequence is CASSIKGPGPQHF. For the CDR3, the DNA is TGTGCCAGTAGTATAAAGGGGCCCGGGCCCCAGCATTTT.

This clone was counted between two and nine times. The V and J genes are TRBV6-1 and TRBJ2-7; D not certain. Trimming removed 0 bases at V and 3 bases at J, with 9 bases between. The CDR3 sequence is 14 residues long. Germline values: CDR1 MNHNS, CDR2 SASEGT. The CDR3 is CASSEAYRDYEQYF. Written as DNA, the CDR3 is TGTGCCAGCAGTGAAGCGTACAGAGACTACGAGCAGTACTTC.

This clone was observed a handful of times. V and J are TRBV6-5 and TRBJ1-2; 9 nucleotides match TRBD1. Germline V gene sequence: CDR1 MNHEY, CDR2 SVGAGI. With 6 bases clipped from V and 6 bases from J, the junction kept 5 bases outside the gene matches. CDR3 length equals 13 residues. The CDR3 sequence is CASSSGTGNGYTF. The DNA of the CDR3 is TGTGCCAGCAGCTCCGGGACAGGGAATGGCTACACCTTC.

The chain links TRBV7-2 to TRBJ2-5, with 7 bases aligning to TRBD1. The CDR3 has 15 amino acids. V trimming: 2 bases; J trimming: 5 bases; junction bases outside the gene matches: 8. Germline CDR1 reads SGHTA; CDR2 reads FQGNSA. The DNA of the CDR3 is TGTGCCAGCAGCTTAATGGGACAGAGACGGGAGACCCAGTACTTC. This sequence encodes CASSLMGQRRETQYF.

The table lists this clone with a few counts. The chain recombines TRBV18 with TRBJ1-1, with D hard to call. Germline assignment: CDR1 KGHSH and CDR2 LQKENI. Trimming left V 3 bases short and J 3 bases short, with 5 bases between. The CDR3 spans 12 residues. CDR3 nucleotides: TGTGCCAGCTCACCCCAGGACACTGAAGCTTTCTTT. Translating it yields CASSPQDTEAFF.

The count of this clone is one. The genes are TRBV7-2 and TRBJ2-1, with D possibly being TRBD2 (7 bases). The ends were cut back, 7 bases at V and 4 bases at J, with 23 bases in the middle. The germline V gene encodes CDR1 SGHTA and CDR2 FQGNSA. This CDR3 comprises 17 residues. CDR3 sequence reads: CASTLARGLTLYNEQFF. The CDR3 nucleotides read TGTGCCAGCACCCTCGCGCGGGGGCTTACCCTATACAATGAGCAGTTCTTC.

The V gene is TRBV9, the J gene TRBJ1-4; TRBD1 agrees at 9 bases. The CDR3 consists of 13 residues. Looked up from germline, CDR1 is SGDLS and CDR2 is YYNGEE. V shed 4 bases, J shed 8 bases, and the junction held 3 bases outside the gene matches. CDR3 sequence reads: CASSSGTGEKLFF. CDR3 bases: TGTGCCAGCAGCTCGGGGACAGGGGAAAAACTGTTTTTT.

The chain uses TRBV7-9 and TRBJ1-4, with no clear D. CDR1 and CDR2 (germline): SEHNR, FQNEAQ (reference sequence). CDR3 length equals 16 residues. V was cut by 5 bases and J by 4 bases, with 17 bases left in between. This CDR3 reads CASSLSRGPVNEKLFF. CDR3 DNA sequence: TGTGCCAGCAGCCTCTCCCGTGGGCCAGTTAATGAAAAACTGTTTTTT. The entire variable domain, with the rest obtained from reference TRBV7-9 and TRBJ1-4, is as follows: DTGVSQNPRHKITKRGQNVTFRCDPISEHNRLYWYRQTLGQGPEFLTYFQNEAQLEKSRLLSDRFSAERPKGSFSTLEIQRTEQGDSAMYLCASSLSRGPVNEKLFFGSGTQLSVL.

V usage is TRBV18 and J usage is TRBJ1-5; 7 bases fit TRBD1. J gave up 7 bases and V 4 bases, and 10 bases lay outside the gene matches. CDR3 length equals 15 residues. CDR1 and CDR2 (germline): KGHSH, LQKENI. CDR3 amino acids: CASSRTGLPGQPQHF. As DNA, the CDR3 is TGTGCCAGCTCACGGACAGGCCTTCCGGGGCAGCCCCAGCATTTT.

This chain joins TRBV6-5 and TRBJ2-5; D perhaps matches TRBD2 (6 bases). Germline loops: CDR1 MNHEY, CDR2 SVGAGI. The length of the CDR3 is 14 residues. V lost 6 bases to trimming and J lost 6 bases, with 17 bases between them. The CDR3 sequence: CASSQTGTSKTQYF. Here the CDR3 DNA reads TGTGCCAGCAGCCAAACCGGGACTTCCAAGACCCAGTACTTC.

This chain connects TRBV27 to TRBJ2-2; 14 bases match TRBD2. CDR3 length: 19 residues. In germline, CDR1 is MNHEY, CDR2 SMNVEV (reference sequence). The V gene end was trimmed by 7 bases and the J gene end by 7 bases; junction bases not matched to a gene: 17. In DNA, the CDR3 is TGTGCCAGCACTACTCCGCGTTCGGGACTAGCGGGGGAGGTCGGGGAGCTGTTTTTT. This codes for CASTTPRSGLAGEVGELFF.

This chain links TRBV5-6 with TRBJ1-5, with D unclear. There are 14 residues in the CDR3. CDR1 and CDR2 from the germline V gene are SGHDT and YYEEEE. Trimming took 3 bases from V and 2 from J, leaving 9 bases between them. Here the CDR3 reads CASSSDAGNQPQHF. CDR3 DNA sequence: TGTGCCAGCAGCTCTGACGCGGGCAATCAGCCCCAGCATTTT.